This T cell receptor (beta chain) was captured in a study of shared clonotypes between healthy human individuals. The wider study: The study used three CD4 naive, three CD4 memory, two CD8 naive and one CD8 memory plate per donor.

The CDR3 loop spans 19 amino acids. V gave up 5 bases and J gave up 1 base; unmatched junction bases: 11. The germline V gene encodes CDR1 SGHVS and CDR2 FQNEAQ. The assay was immunoSEQ multiplex PCR, and TCRdb's table has in-frame clones only and misses some. This sample has roughly 530,000 clones, with 90% to 96% found just once. Sequenced sample: naive CD4+ T cells sorted from blood. Documented subset: CD45RA+ positively selected. The chain uses TRBV7-8 and TRBJ2-7; 16 nucleotides line up with TRBD2. The sequence was collected from a young woman in good health. The CDR3 DNA reads TGTGCCAGCAGCATCGAGACGGGACTAGCGGGAGGGCGGTCCTACGAGCAGTACTTC. As protein: CASSIETGLAGGRSYEQYF.